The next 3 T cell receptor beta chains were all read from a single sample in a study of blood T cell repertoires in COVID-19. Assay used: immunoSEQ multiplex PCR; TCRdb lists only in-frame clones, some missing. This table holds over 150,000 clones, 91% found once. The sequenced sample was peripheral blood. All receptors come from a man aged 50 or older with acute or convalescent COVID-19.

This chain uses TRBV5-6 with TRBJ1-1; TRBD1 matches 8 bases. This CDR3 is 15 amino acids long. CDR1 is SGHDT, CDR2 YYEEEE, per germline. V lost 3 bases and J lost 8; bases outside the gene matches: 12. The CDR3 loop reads CASSSLDRGFGEAFF. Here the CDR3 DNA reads TGTGCCAGCAGCTCCTTAGACAGGGGCTTTGGAGAAGCTTTCTTT.

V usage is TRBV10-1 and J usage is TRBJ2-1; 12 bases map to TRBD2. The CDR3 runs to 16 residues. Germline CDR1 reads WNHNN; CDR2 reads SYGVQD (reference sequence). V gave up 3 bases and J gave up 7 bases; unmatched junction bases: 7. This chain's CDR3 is CASSDPTSGSPNEQFF. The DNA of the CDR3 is TGCGCCAGCAGTGACCCGACTAGCGGGAGTCCTAATGAGCAGTTCTTC.

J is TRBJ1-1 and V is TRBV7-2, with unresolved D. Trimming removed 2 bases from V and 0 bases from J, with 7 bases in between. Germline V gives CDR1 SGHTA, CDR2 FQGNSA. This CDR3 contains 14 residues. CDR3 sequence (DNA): TGTGCCAGCAGCTTAATGGCCTTGAACACTGAAGCTTTCTTT. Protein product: CASSLMALNTEAFF.